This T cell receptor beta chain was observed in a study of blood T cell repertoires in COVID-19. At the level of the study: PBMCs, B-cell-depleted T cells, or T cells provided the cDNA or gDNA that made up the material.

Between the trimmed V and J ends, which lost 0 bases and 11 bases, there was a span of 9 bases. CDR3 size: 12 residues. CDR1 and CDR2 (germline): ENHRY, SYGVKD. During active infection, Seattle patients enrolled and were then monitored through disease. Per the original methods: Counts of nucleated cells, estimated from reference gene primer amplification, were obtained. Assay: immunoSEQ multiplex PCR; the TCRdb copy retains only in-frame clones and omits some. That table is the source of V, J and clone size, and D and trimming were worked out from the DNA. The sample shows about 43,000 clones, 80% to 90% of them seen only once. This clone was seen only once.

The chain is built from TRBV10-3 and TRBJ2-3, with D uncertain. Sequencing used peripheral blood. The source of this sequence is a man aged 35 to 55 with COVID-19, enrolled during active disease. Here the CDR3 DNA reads TGTGCCATCAGTGAGTCCAACTCTGTGCAGTATTTT. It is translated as CAISESNSVQYF.